This TCR beta chain is from a study of cytomegalovirus exposure and HLA in healthy donors. V lost 1 base and J lost 6, with 10 bases in between. The CDR3 covers 14 residues. CDR1 is MNHNS and CDR2 is SASEGT in the germline V gene. Study-level points and caveats: One variant, a missense change in DCLRE1C, was linked in a later analysis to TCR beta V- and J-gene trimming. Most of the TCR beta V segments (in an earlier analysis) were productive either about 90% or about 30% of the time.

As regards this clone: The antigen is undetermined.

13 Jbeta primers and 60 Vbeta primers were used for the PCR. In the original analysis: Unique TCR beta chains totaled roughly 79 million in a later count, with approximately 10 million of them shared. The data were produced by immunoSEQ multiplex PCR, yet TCRdb's version contains in-frame clones alone and is incomplete. That table furnishes V, J and clone size, whereas the DNA furnished D and trimming. The sample consists of 150,000 to 200,000 clones, around 74% of them appearing once. The V gene is TRBV6-1, the J gene TRBJ1-5, with D perhaps TRBD1 (6 bases). This TCR was recovered from a woman aged 30 to 39 in good health and CMV-seronegative. Sequencing was done on a sample of PBMCs. DNA for the CDR3: TGTGCCAGCAGTGAAGGGGGGGGGCTTCAGCCCCAGCATTTT. It encodes CASSEGGGLQPQHF.